Shown below are 17 T cell receptor beta chains from a single sample sequenced in a study of shared clonotypes between healthy human individuals. Here immunoSEQ multiplex PCR was the method, and the copy in TCRdb shows in-frame clones only, minus some. The table lists under 850,000 clones, 90% to 95% of them singletons, with nearly 25% in the top ten. CD45RO-negative, CCR7-positively selected cells formed the naive CD8 fraction, excluding terminally differentiated effector memory CD45RA+ cells. The sample was naive CD8+ T cells sorted from blood. The origin of the receptors is a man aged 25 to 45 in good health.

The chain has TRBV7-9 and TRBJ2-7; D possibly corresponds to TRBD1 (6 bases). The V gene lost 7 bases and the J gene lost 2 bases, with 6 bases spanning the gap. CDR3 length equals 11 residues. CDR1 SEHNR and CDR2 FQNEAQ come from the germline V gene (reference sequence). The CDR3 DNA is TGTGCCAGCACAGGGGCCTACGAGCAGTACTTC. It encodes CASTGAYEQYF.

The chain recombines TRBV6-5 with TRBJ2-7, with D unresolved. The CDR3 sequence is 14 residues long. Looked up from germline, CDR1 is MNHEY and CDR2 is SVGAGI. Between the trimmed V and J ends, which lost 5 bases and 0 bases, there was a span of 11 bases. Written as DNA, the CDR3 is TGTGCCAGCAGTCCTTTGGCTGCCTCCTACGAGCAGTACTTC. Its translation is CASSPLAASYEQYF.

The CDR3 bases are TGTGCCAGTAGTCCGGGACTAGCGCTCTACAATGAGCAGTTCTTC. Protein sequence: CASSPGLALYNEQFF. J is TRBJ2-1 and V is TRBV19, with 10 bases identical to TRBD2. Trimming cost V 5 bases and J 3 bases; bases outside gene matches: 4. The CDR3 spans 15 residues. Germline CDR1 and CDR2: LNHDA and SQIVND (reference sequence).

The chain combines TRBV27 with TRBJ2-1, with 7 bases that match TRBD1. Trimming took 11 bases from V and 5 from J; bases not matched to a gene: 9. Per germline, CDR1 MNHEY and CDR2 SMNVEV (reference sequence). This CDR3 is 13 amino acids long. The DNA for the CDR3 is TGTGCCCGCCCGACAGGGTGGAACAATGAGCAGTTCTTC. Amino acid sequence: CARPTGWNNEQFF.

The chain couples TRBV28 to TRBJ2-3; 14 bases are a match to TRBD2. This CDR3 is 19 amino acids long. The germline V gene encodes CDR1 MDHEN and CDR2 SYDVKM. With 4 bases clipped from V and 4 bases from J, the junction kept 13 bases outside the gene matches. Here the CDR3 DNA reads TGTGCCAGCAGTTCCCGACTAGCGGGAGGGCTCGGTGTCCCAGATACGCAGTATTTT. Translation gives CASSSRLAGGLGVPDTQYF.

The genes are TRBV6-1 and TRBJ2-7; D ambiguous. CDR1 and CDR2 from the germline V gene are MNHNS and SASEGT. V lost 3 bases and J lost 1, with 13 bases in between. The CDR3 loop spans 15 amino acids. DNA of the CDR3: TGTGCCAGCAGTGAGTGGCGGTCGAATTCCTACGAGCAGTACTTC. It codes for CASSEWRSNSYEQYF.

The chain employs TRBV28 and TRBJ1-5; no firm D call. This CDR3 region has 15 residues. The V gene lost 2 bases and the J gene lost 6 bases, with 14 bases spanning the gap. The V gene's germline CDR1 is MDHEN and CDR2 SYDVKM. For the CDR3, the DNA is TGTGCCAGCAGTTTAGGGTTCGAAACTTCTCAGCCCCAGCATTTT. Encoded protein: CASSLGFETSQPQHF. The complete variable domain, with remaining parts taken from reference TRBV28 and TRBJ1-5, reads DVKVTQSSRYLVKRTGEKVFLECVQDMDHENMFWYRQDPGLGLRLIYFSYDVKMKEKGDIPEGYSVSREKKERFSLILESASTNQTSMYLCASSLGFETSQPQHFGDGTRLSIL.

The J gene is TRBJ2-1, the V gene TRBV10-3, with D perhaps matching TRBD1 or TRBD2 (5 bases each). There are 14 residues in the CDR3. Germline V lookup: CDR1 ENHRY, CDR2 SYGVKD. V was clipped by 0 bases and J by 7 bases, with 10 bases between them. CDR3 protein: CAISESRGSNEQFF. CDR3 sequence (DNA): TGTGCCATCAGTGAGTCACGGGGCTCGAATGAGCAGTTCTTC.

This clone was recorded once. This rearrangement joins TRBV5-1 to TRBJ2-3, with D uncertain. Looked up from germline, CDR1 is SGHRS and CDR2 is YFSETQ. This CDR3 region has 14 residues. The V gene lost 0 bases and the J gene lost 2 bases, with 7 bases spanning the gap. The CDR3 here is CASSLVSATDTQYF. CDR3 DNA sequence: TGCGCCAGCAGCTTGGTAAGCGCCACAGATACGCAGTATTTT. The whole variable domain, filled in from reference TRBV5-1 and TRBJ2-3, reads KAGVTQTPRYLIKTRGQQVTLSCSPISGHRSVSWYQQTPGQGLQFLFEYFSETQRNKGNFPGRFSGRQFSNSRSEMNVSTLELGDSALYLCASSLVSATDTQYFGPGTRLTVL.

The CDR3 sequence is CASSLSWSNEQFF. CDR3 bases: TGTGCCAGCAGTTTATCGTGGAGCAATGAGCAGTTCTTC. The chain employs TRBV27 and TRBJ2-1, with unresolved D. CDR1 MNHEY and CDR2 SMNVEV come from the germline V gene (reference sequence). V shed 0 bases and J shed 6 bases, with 6 bases lying between them. CDR3 length: 13 amino acids.

This clone was seen only once. This sequence joins TRBV15 and TRBJ2-5; 7 bases agree with TRBD1. The V and J ends lost 0 bases and 4 bases, in that order; junction bases with no gene match: 5. Germline V gene data show CDR1 as LNHNV and CDR2 as YYDKDF (reference sequence). This CDR3 has 15 amino acids. The CDR3 coding sequence is TGTGCCACCAGCAGAGATCCAGCAGGGGGAGAGACCCAGTACTTC. Protein: CATSRDPAGGETQYF.

The V and J genes are TRBV7-9 and TRBJ2-3; D is possibly TRBD2 (6 bases). Germline CDR1 reads SEHNR; CDR2 reads FQNEAQ (reference sequence). The CDR3 contains 14 residues. The CDR3 DNA reads TGTACTTACGACGGGGGTACTAGCACAGATACGCAGTATTTT. The encoded protein is CTYDGGTSTDTQYF.

V and J are TRBV27 and TRBJ1-1; possible D gene TRBD1, 5 bases. The CDR3 length is 11 residues. In germline, CDR1 is MNHEY, CDR2 SMNVEV (reference sequence). V shed 4 bases and J shed 11 bases, with 11 bases lying between them. As DNA, the CDR3 is TGTGCCAGCAGTTGGGGGACGCAGGCTTTCTTT. Translating it yields CASSWGTQAFF.

The chain links TRBV4-3 to TRBJ2-7; possible D gene TRBD2, 5 bases. V was shortened by 1 base and J by 4 bases, with 14 bases between the two germline ends. Germline V gene sequence: CDR1 LGHNA, CDR2 YSLEER. The CDR3 runs 15 residues. The CDR3 reads CASSQAPGMGYEQYF. CDR3 DNA sequence: TGCGCCAGCAGCCAAGCTCCGGGGATGGGGTACGAGCAGTACTTC.

The J gene is TRBJ2-7, the V gene TRBV7-9; 10 nucleotides line up with TRBD1. The CDR3 has 15 amino acids. CDR1 and CDR2 (germline): SEHNR, FQNEAQ (reference sequence). Germline trimming cut 4 bases from V and 2 bases from J; bases unmatched to any gene: 5. CDR3 sequence reads: CASSSTGTGAYEQYF. The CDR3 region has the DNA TGTGCCAGCAGCTCCACCGGGACAGGGGCCTACGAGCAGTACTTC.

The rearrangement uses TRBV19 and TRBJ2-3; TRBD2 agrees at 10 bases. Unmatched junction bases numbered 24, after V lost 6 bases and J lost 3 bases. Germline V gene lookup returns CDR1 LNHDA and CDR2 SQIVND (reference sequence). The length of the CDR3 is 21 residues. CDR3 sequence reads: CASSSGYIGTEPGLATDTQYF. In DNA form, the CDR3 reads TGTGCCAGTAGCTCAGGGTATATCGGGACAGAACCGGGACTAGCGACAGATACGCAGTATTTT.

V and J are TRBV7-9 and TRBJ1-4; 7 nucleotides agree with TRBD1. The germline V gene has CDR1 SEHNR and CDR2 FQNEAQ (reference sequence). The CDR3 extends over 14 amino acids. Trimming at V came to 5 bases and at J to 8 bases, leaving 8 bases not matched to a gene. CDR3 sequence reads: CASSKRTGQEKLFF. The CDR3 coding sequence is TGTGCCAGCAGCAAAAGGACAGGCCAGGAAAAACTGTTTTTT.